This record looks at one T cell receptor (beta chain) sequence and its context. V lost 4 bases to trimming and J lost 1 base, with 11 bases between them. Germline assignment: CDR1 SGHRS and CDR2 YFSETQ. The CDR3 runs 14 residues. The sample is drawn from a study of low-dose radiotherapy and immunotherapy resistance in tumors. Primers targeting TRAV and TRBV primed first-strand cDNA, covering alpha and beta chains. With a constant-region primer and a V-primer adapter, TCRs were subjected to around 18 PCR cycles of amplification. TCRdb re-called the reads through MiXCR, storing one row per CDR3 protein. This table has 35,000 to 45,000 distinct CDR3 sequences, around a third appearing once. Noted time point: before trial treatment.

The receptor was derived from a male donor with gallbladder cancer. The sample here was PBMCs, taken before treatment. The chain has TRBV5-1 and TRBJ1-1; D call uncertain. DNA for the CDR3: TGCGCCAGCAGCATGGGCGCTCCGAACACTGAAGCTTTCTTT. Its protein product is CASSMGAPNTEAFF.